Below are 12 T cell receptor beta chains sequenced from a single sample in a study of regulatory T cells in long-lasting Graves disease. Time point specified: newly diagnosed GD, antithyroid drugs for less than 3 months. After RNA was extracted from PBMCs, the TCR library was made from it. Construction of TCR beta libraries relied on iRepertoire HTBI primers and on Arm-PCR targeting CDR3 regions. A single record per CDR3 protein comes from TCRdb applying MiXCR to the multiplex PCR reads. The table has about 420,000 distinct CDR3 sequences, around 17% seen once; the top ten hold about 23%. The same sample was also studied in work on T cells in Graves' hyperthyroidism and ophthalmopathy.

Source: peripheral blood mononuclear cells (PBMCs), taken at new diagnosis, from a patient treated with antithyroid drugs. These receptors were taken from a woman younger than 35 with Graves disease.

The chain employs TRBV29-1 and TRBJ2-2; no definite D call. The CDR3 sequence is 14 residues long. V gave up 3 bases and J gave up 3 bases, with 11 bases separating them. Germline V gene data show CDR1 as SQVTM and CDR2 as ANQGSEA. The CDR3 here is CSVESDVYTGELFF. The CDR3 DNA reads TGCAGCGTTGAGTCAGACGTATACACCGGGGAGCTGTTTTTT.

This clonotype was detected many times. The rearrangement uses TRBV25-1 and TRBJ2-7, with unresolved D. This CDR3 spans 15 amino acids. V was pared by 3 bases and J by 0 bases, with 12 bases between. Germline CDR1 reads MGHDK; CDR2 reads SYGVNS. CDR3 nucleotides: TGTGCCAGCAGTGACCAAGACACCCGCTCCTACGAGCAGTACTTC. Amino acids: CASSDQDTRSYEQYF.

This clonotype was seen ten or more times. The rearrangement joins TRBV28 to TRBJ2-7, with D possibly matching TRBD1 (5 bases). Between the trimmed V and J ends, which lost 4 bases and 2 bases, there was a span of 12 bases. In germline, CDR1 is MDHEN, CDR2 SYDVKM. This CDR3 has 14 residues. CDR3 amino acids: CASSWTLGAYEQYF. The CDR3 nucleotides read TGTGCCAGCAGTTGGACCCTAGGGGCCTACGAGCAGTACTTC.

The CDR3 reads CASSDLYEAFF. CDR3 in DNA: TGTGCCAGCAGTGATTTGTACGAAGCTTTCTTT. The rearrangement joins TRBV28 to TRBJ1-1; D is unresolved. Germline-derived CDR1 and CDR2 are MDHEN and SYDVKM. This CDR3 spans 11 amino acids. V lost 5 bases to trimming and J lost 8 bases, with 9 bases between them. Drawing the rest from reference TRBV28 and TRBJ1-1, the complete variable domain is DVKVTQSSRYLVKRTGEKVFLECVQDMDHENMFWYRQDPGLGLRLIYFSYDVKMKEKGDIPEGYSVSREKKERFSLILESASTNQTSMYLCASSDLYEAFFGQGTRLTVV.

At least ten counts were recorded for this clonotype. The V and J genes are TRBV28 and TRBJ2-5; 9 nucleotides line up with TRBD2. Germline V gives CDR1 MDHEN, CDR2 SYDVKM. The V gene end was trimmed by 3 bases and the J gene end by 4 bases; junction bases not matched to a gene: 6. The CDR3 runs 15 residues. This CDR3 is CASSFLSGRGETQYF. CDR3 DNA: TGTGCCAGCAGTTTCCTTAGCGGGAGAGGAGAGACCCAGTACTTC. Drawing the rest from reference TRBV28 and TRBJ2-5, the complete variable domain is DVKVTQSSRYLVKRTGEKVFLECVQDMDHENMFWYRQDPGLGLRLIYFSYDVKMKEKGDIPEGYSVSREKKERFSLILESASTNQTSMYLCASSFLSGRGETQYFGPGTRLLVL.

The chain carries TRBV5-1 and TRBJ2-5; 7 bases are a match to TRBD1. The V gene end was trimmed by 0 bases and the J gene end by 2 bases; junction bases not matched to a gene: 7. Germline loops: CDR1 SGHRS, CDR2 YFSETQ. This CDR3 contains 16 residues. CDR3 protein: CASSLGTGRSQETQYF. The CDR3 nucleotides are TGCGCCAGCAGCTTGGGGACAGGACGCTCGCAAGAGACCCAGTACTTC. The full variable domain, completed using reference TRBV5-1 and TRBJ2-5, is KAGVTQTPRYLIKTRGQQVTLSCSPISGHRSVSWYQQTPGQGLQFLFEYFSETQRNKGNFPGRFSGRQFSNSRSEMNVSTLELGDSALYLCASSLGTGRSQETQYFGPGTRLLVL.

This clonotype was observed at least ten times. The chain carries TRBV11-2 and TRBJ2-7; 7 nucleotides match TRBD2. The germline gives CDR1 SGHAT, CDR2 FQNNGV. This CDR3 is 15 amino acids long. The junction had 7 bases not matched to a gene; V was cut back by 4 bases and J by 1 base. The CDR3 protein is CASSSVAGGSYEQYF. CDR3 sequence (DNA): TGTGCCAGCAGCTCTGTAGCGGGTGGGTCCTACGAGCAGTACTTC.

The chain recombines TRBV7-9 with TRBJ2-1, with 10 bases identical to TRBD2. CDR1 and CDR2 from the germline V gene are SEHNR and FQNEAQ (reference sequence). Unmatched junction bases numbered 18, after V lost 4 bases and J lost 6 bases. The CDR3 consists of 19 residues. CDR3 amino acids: CASSSPTWASGSQGNEQFF. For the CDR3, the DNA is TGTGCCAGCAGCTCCCCTACCTGGGCTAGCGGGAGTCAGGGCAATGAGCAGTTCTTC.

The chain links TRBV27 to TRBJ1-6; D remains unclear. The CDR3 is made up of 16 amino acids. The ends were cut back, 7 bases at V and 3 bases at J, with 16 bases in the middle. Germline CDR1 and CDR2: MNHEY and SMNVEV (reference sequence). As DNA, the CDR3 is TGTGCCAGCATGAATTGGGAGGGCCGCTATAATTCACCCCTCCACTTT. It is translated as CASMNWEGRYNSPLHF.

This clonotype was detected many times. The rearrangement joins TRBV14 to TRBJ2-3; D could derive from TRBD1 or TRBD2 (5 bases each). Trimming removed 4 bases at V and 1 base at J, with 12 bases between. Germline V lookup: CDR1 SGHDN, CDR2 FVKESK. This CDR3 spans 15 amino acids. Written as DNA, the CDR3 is TGTGCCAGCAGCCCGACGGGGCGTCGCACAGATACGCAGTATTTT. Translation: CASSPTGRRTDTQYF.

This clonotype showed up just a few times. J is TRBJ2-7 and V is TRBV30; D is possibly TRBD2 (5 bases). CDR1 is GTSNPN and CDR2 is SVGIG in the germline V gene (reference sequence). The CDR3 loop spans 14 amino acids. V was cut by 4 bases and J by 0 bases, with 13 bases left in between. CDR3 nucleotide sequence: TGTGCCTGGAAAAAAGGACTGAGCTCCTACGAGCAGTACTTC. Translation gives CAWKKGLSSYEQYF.

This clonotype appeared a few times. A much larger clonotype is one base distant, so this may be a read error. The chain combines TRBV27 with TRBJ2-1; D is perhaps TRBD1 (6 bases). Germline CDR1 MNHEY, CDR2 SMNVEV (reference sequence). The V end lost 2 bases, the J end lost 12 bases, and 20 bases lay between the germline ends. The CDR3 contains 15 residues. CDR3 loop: CASSLRGTGWYGQFF. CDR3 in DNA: TGTGCCAGCAGTTTACGAGGAACAGGGTGGTATGGGCAGTTCTTC.